These T cell receptor beta chains were read from a single sample in a study of early stage breast cancer tumors. Repertoires were generated with immunoSEQ multiplex PCR, while TCRdb's copy carries only in-frame clones and drops some. The sample consists of 50,000 to 75,000 clones, about 80% of them appearing once. The source material was blood. The receptors come from a person aged 25 to 40 with breast cancer. CDR3s include the opening cysteine and the closing phenylalanine or tryptophan. A D gene is named only where the DNA matches it firmly. Size tells how often a clone was seen (once, few, many) or the class of an expanded clone, and some rows leave it out.

size,V,D,J,DNA,CDR3
.,TRBV6-5,TRBD1,TRBJ1-5,TGTGCCAGCAGGGACAGGGGAGAACGTGAGCCCCAGCATTTT,CASRDRGEREPQHF
.,TRBV19,.,TRBJ1-3,TGTGCCAGTAGTATCATTTGGGGTCCTGGAAACACCATATATTTT,CASSIIWGPGNTIYF
few,TRBV7-2,.,TRBJ1-4,TGTGCCAGCAGCTTAGGGACAGTTGGAGAAAAACTGTTTTTT,CASSLGTVGEKLFF
.,TRBV7-2,.,TRBJ2-3,TGTGCCAGCAGCTTAGAAGGGCGGCAGTATTTT,CASSLEGRQYF
.,TRBV4-1,.,TRBJ1-4,TGCGCCAGCAGCCGCCCGGCTGTCGGAACTAATGAAAAACTGTTTTTT,CASSRPAVGTNEKLFF
.,TRBV4-3,TRBD1,TRBJ1-2,TGCGCCAGCAGCCAAGGACCTGGACAGGGGGCGGGTGGCTACACCTTC,CASSQGPGQGAGGYTF
.,TRBV7-2,.,TRBJ2-2,TGTGCCAGCAGCCCGGGCACCGGGGAGCTGTTTTTT,CASSPGTGELFF
.,TRBV7-3,.,TRBJ2-2,TGTGCCAGCAGGAAAACCACCGGGGAGCTGTTTTTT,CASRKTTGELFF
.,TRBV9,.,TRBJ2-7,TGTGCCAGCAGCTCCGGGGCTGGTGAGCAGTACTTC,CASSSGAGEQYF
.,TRBV6-1,.,TRBJ1-5,TGTGCCAGCAGTGAAGTGGGGGTGGGTAATCAGCCCCAGCATTTT,CASSEVGVGNQPQHF
.,TRBV9,.,TRBJ2-2,TGTGCCAGCAGCGTAGTCGGACATGCGACCGGGGAGCTGTTTTTT,CASSVVGHATGELFF
.,TRBV30,.,TRBJ2-5,TGTGCCTGGAGTGTACTCCAGGGAGAGACCCAGTACTTC,CAWSVLQGETQYF
once,TRBV4-2,TRBD1,TRBJ2-2,TGTGCCAGCAGCCGAGGGACAGGGTGGGCCGGGGAGCTGTTTTTT,CASSRGTGWAGELFF
.,TRBV5-1,.,TRBJ2-5,TGCGCCAGCAGCTTGAGTAGGCTGGGGCAGGAGACCCAGTACTTC,CASSLSRLGQETQYF
.,TRBV29-1,.,TRBJ2-2,TGCAGCGTTTGGCGGGAGAACACCGGGGAGCTGTTTTTT,CSVWRENTGELFF
.,TRBV11-2,.,TRBJ1-2,TGTGCCAGCAGCTTAGATGGGGGCACCAACATCGTTAACTATGGCTACACCTTC,CASSLDGGTNIVNYGYTF
once,TRBV10-3,.,TRBJ2-7,TGTGCCATCACCCAAAGTGTGGGCGGGAACTCCTACGAGCAGTACTTC,CAITQSVGGNSYEQYF
.,TRBV4-3,.,TRBJ2-7,TGCGCCAGCAGCCCCGGGGACTCCGGCTACTACGAGCAGTACTTC,CASSPGDSGYYEQYF
once,TRBV5-5,.,TRBJ2-3,TGTGCCAGCAGCTTGGGAGCAGCTCTTGTTGATACGCAGTATTTT,CASSLGAALVDTQYF
.,TRBV6-1,TRBD1,TRBJ1-2,TGTGCCAGCAGTGAGACAGGGGCATATGGCTACACCTTC,CASSETGAYGYTF
.,TRBV19,.,TRBJ2-7,TGTGCCAGTAGTATAGACACCTTAATCCCCGACGGGAAAAGACCCTACGAGCAGTACTTC,CASSIDTLIPDGKRPYEQYF
few,TRBV7-2,.,TRBJ1-1,TGTGCCAGCAGCTTAACACAGAGTCTCGAAGCTTTCTTT,CASSLTQSLEAFF
.,TRBV4-1,.,TRBJ2-3,TGCGCCAGCAGCCAAGAAAGAGAAGGATTCACAGATACGCAGTATTTT,CASSQEREGFTDTQYF
.,TRBV7-9,.,TRBJ1-2,TGTGCCAGCAGCTCCCCCCCACTGAATGGCTACACCTTC,CASSSPPLNGYTF
.,TRBV30,.,TRBJ1-1,TGTGCCTGGAGTAGTAACCCACCGCGGACTGAAGCTTTCTTT,CAWSSNPPRTEAFF
once,TRBV19,.,TRBJ2-7,TGTGCCAGTCTTGGTAGCGGTTCCTACGAGCAGTACTTC,CASLGSGSYEQYF
.,TRBV10-1,.,TRBJ2-7,TGCGCCAGCAGTGCAGGGCATGGTATTGACTACGAGCAGTACTTC,CASSAGHGIDYEQYF
.,TRBV15,.,TRBJ2-5,TGTGCCACCAGCAGTAGCCCTAGCGAGCGAGAGACCCAGTACTTC,CATSSSPSERETQYF
.,TRBV6-5,TRBD2,TRBJ2-5,TGTGCCAGCAGTTTGGGACTAGCGGGTCAAGAGACCCAGTACTTC,CASSLGLAGQETQYF
.,TRBV18,.,TRBJ1-6,TGTGCCAGCTCAGCCGGGACAAGTAATTCACCCCTCCACTTT,CASSAGTSNSPLHF
.,TRBV30,TRBD1,TRBJ1-6,TGTGCCTGGGCGGGGGACAGGGATTCACCCCTCCACTTT,CAWAGDRDSPLHF
.,TRBV4-2,.,TRBJ1-5,TGTGCCAGCAGCCAAGATGGGGATAGCAATCAGCCCCAGCATTTT,CASSQDGDSNQPQHF